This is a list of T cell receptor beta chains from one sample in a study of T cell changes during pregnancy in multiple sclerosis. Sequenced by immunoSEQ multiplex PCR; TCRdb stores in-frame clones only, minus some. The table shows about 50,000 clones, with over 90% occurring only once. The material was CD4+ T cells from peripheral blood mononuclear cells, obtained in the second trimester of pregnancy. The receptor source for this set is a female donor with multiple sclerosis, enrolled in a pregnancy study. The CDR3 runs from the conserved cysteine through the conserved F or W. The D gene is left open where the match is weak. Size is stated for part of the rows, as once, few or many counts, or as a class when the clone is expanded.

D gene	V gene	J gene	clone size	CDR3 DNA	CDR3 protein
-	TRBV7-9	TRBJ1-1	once	TGTGCCAGCGGGCAGTCCTACACTGAAGCTTTCTTT	CASGQSYTEAFF
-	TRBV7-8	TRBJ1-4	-	TGTGCCAGCAGCTTGAATCAGGGTGGGCTCAATGAAAAACTGTTTTTT	CASSLNQGGLNEKLFF
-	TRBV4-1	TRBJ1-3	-	TGCGCCAGCAGCCGGACAGTGTTTTATGGAAACACCATATATTTT	CASSRTVFYGNTIYF
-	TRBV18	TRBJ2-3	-	TGTGCCAGCTCACCACTGGGGGCCGGCACAGATACGCAGTATTTT	CASSPLGAGTDTQYF
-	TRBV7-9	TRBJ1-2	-	TGTGCCAGCAGTAAGGGGGCTAACTATGGCTACACCTTC	CASSKGANYGYTF
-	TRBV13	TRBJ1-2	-	TGTGCCAGCAGACGTGGGGGGGGAAACTATGGCTACACCTTC	CASRRGGGNYGYTF
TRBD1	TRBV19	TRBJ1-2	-	TGTGCCAGTAGTACACCAGGGGGTGCAAACTATGGCTACACCTTC	CASSTPGGANYGYTF
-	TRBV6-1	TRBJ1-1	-	TGTGCCAGCAGACCCTCCGGGGATTACACTGAAGCTTTCTTT	CASRPSGDYTEAFF
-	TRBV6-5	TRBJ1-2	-	TGTGCCAGCAACACTAGGTGGGGAGCTAACTATGGCTACACCTTC	CASNTRWGANYGYTF
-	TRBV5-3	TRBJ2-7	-	TGTGCCCCGCGATTCAAACAGTACTTC	CAPRFKQYF
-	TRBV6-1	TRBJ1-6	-	TGTGCCAGCAGTGAAGCTCCGGGACACTCTTATAATTCACCCCTCCACTTT	CASSEAPGHSYNSPLHF
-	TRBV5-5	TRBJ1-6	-	TGTGCCAGCAGCTTCGTACCGCCTGGGGGGAGTGGGTATTCACCCCTCCACTTT	CASSFVPPGGSGYSPLHF
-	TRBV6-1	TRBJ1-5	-	TGTGCCAGCAGTGAAGGCAGATCCAATCAGCCCCAGCATTTT	CASSEGRSNQPQHF
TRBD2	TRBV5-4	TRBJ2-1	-	TGTGCCAGCAGCCTTAGCGGGGGGCCGGTGGAGCAGTTCTTC	CASSLSGGPVEQFF
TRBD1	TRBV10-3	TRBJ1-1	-	TGTGCCATCAAGGGACAGCACACTGAAGCTTTCTTT	CAIKGQHTEAFF
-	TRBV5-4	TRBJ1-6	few	TGTGCCAGCACGCGGGGCACTGGACTGCCCTCCTATAATTCACCCCTCCACTTT	CASTRGTGLPSYNSPLHF
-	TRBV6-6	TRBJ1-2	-	TGTGCCAGCAGTTCCACCCAGGGCAGGGGCTACACCTTC	CASSSTQGRGYTF
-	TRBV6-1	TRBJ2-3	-	TGTGCCAGCAGTGAAGTTTACACAGATACGCAGTATTTT	CASSEVYTDTQYF
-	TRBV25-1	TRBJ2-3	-	TGTGCCAGCAGTGATATAACGGGGACTTTAAGCACAGATACGCAGTATTTT	CASSDITGTLSTDTQYF
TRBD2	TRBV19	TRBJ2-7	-	TGTGCCAGTAGTATCACCCCCGGGACTAGCGGGGAGCAGTACTTC	CASSITPGTSGEQYF
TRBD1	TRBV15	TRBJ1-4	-	TGTGCCACCAGCAGGGGTCCGGGACAGGGCAATGAAAAACTGTTTTTT	CATSRGPGQGNEKLFF
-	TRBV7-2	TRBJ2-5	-	TGTGCCAGCAGCCTGGACAGCTGGGAGACCCAGTACTTC	CASSLDSWETQYF
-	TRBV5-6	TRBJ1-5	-	TGTGCCAGCAGCTTCCGTCCGCCTCGGGGGGTCAATCAGCCCCAGCATTTT	CASSFRPPRGVNQPQHF
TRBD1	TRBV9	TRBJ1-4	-	TGTGCCAGCAGCGTACATACAGGGGGCCAACTGTTTTTT	CASSVHTGGQLFF
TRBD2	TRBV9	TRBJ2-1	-	TGTGCCAGCAGCGTAGCAGGACTAGCGGGGGGGCCGTTACGATCCTACAATGAGCAGTTCTTC	CASSVAGLAGGPLRSYNEQFF
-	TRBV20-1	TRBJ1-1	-	TGCAGTGCTCCGCAGTTCACTGAAGCTTTCTTT	CSAPQFTEAFF
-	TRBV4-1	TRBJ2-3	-	TGCGCCAGCAGCCAAACAGGGTTAGTACGGGATACGCAGTATTTT	CASSQTGLVRDTQYF
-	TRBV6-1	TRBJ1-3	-	TGTGCCAGCAGCGGTGGGCGTGTTGGAAACACCATATATTTT	CASSGGRVGNTIYF
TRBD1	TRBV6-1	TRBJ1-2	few	TGTGCCAGCAGATTGGGACAGGGAGACTATGGCTACACCTTC	CASRLGQGDYGYTF
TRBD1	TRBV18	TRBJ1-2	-	TGTGCCAGCTCACCAAGAAGAGGGGGCTCTACTAACTATGGCTACACCTTC	CASSPRRGGSTNYGYTF
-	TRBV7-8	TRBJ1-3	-	TGTGCCAGCAGCTTAATGACAACCTCTGGAAACACCATATATTTT	CASSLMTTSGNTIYF
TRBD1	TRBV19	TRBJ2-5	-	TGTGCCAGTAGTAGACAGGGGGGGGAGACCCAGTACTTC	CASSRQGGETQYF
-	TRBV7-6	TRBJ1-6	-	TGTGCCAGCAGCTTATCGGAGGGTCTGAGCTCCTATAATTCACCCCTCCACTTT	CASSLSEGLSSYNSPLHF
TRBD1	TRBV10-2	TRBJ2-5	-	TGCGCCAGCAGTGAGGGATACAACAGGGGGCGAGAGACCCAGTACTTC	CASSEGYNRGRETQYF
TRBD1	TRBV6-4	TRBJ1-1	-	TGTGCCAGCAGTGACTCCCCACAGGGGGTGACTGAAGCTTTCTTT	CASSDSPQGVTEAFF